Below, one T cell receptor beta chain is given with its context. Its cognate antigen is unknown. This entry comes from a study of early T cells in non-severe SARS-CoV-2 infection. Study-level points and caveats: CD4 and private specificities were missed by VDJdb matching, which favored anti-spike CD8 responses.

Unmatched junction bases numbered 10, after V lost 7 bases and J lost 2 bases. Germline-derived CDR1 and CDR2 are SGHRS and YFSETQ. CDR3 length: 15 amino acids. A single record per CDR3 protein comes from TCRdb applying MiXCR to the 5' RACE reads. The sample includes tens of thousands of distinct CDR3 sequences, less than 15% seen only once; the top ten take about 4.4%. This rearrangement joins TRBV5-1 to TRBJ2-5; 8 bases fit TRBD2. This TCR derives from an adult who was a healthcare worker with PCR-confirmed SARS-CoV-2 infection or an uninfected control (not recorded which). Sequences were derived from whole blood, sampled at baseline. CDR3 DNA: TGCGCCAGCTTTATTGGACCGGGGGGGCAAGAGACCCAGTACTTC. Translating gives CASFIGPGGQETQYF.